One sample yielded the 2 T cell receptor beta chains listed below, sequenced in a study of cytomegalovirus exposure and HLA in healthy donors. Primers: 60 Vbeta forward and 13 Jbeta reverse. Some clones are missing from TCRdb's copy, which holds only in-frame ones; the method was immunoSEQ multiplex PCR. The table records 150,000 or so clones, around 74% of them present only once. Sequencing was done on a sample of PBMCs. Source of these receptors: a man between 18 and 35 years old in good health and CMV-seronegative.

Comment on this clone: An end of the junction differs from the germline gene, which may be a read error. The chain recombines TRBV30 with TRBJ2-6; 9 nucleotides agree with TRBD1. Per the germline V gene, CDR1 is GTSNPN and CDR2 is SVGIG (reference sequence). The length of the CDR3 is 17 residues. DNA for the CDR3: TGTGCCTGGAGTAAGGACAGGGGACCCTCTGGGGCCAACGGCCTGACTTTC. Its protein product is CAWSKDRGPSGANGLTF.

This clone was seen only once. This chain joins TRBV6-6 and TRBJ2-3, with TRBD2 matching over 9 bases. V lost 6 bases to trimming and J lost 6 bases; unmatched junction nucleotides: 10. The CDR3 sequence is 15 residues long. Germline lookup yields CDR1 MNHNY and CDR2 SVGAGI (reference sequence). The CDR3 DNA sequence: TGTGCCAGCAGCTCCCTAAGCGGGGGGAGGGATACGCAGTATTTT. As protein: CASSSLSGGRDTQYF.